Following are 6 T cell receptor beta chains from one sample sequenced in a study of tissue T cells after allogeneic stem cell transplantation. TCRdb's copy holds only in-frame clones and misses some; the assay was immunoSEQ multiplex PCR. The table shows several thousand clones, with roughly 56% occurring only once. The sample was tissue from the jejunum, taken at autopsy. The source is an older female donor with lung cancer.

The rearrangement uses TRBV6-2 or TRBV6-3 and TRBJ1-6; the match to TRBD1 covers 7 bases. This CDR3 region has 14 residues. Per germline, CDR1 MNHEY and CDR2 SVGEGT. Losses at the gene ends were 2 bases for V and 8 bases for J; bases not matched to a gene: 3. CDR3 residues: CASSYQGTDSPLHF. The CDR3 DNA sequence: TGTGCCAGCAGTTACCAGGGGACAGATTCACCCCTCCACTTT.

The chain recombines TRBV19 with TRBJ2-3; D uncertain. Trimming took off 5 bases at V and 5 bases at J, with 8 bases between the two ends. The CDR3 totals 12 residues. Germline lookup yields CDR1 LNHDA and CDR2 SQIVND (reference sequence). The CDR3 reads CASSPLRDTQYF. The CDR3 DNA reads TGTGCCAGTAGTCCCCTCCGAGATACGCAGTATTTT.

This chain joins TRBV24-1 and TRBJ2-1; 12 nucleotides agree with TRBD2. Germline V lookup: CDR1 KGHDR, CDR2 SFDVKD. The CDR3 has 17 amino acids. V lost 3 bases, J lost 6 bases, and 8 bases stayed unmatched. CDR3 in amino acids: CATSDRRSSGRANEQFF. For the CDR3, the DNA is TGTGCCACCAGTGATAGACGATCTAGCGGGAGGGCCAATGAGCAGTTCTTC.

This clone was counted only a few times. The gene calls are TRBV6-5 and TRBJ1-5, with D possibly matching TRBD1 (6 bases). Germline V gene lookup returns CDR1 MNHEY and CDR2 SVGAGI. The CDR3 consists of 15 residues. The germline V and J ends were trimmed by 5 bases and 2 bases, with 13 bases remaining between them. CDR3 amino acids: CASSKGGMGNQPQHF. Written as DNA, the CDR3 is TGTGCCAGCAGTAAGGGGGGAATGGGCAATCAGCCCCAGCATTTT.

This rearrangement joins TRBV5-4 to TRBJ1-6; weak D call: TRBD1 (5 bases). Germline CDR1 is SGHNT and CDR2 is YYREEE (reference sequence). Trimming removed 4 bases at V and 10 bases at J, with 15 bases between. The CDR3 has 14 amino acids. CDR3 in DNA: TGTGCCAGCAGCCCGAGGGGTGACGGGTCACCCCTCCACTTT. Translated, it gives CASSPRGDGSPLHF.

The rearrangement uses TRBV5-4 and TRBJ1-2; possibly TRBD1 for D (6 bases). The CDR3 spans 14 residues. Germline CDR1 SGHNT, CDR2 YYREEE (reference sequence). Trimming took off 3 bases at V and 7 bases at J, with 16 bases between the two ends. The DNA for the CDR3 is TGTGCCAGCAGCTCATGGACAGCTGGGGGTGGCTACACCTTC. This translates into CASSSWTAGGGYTF.